The 25 T cell receptor beta chains below all came from one sample that was sequenced in a study of Tregs in tolerant kidney transplant recipients. Assay: immunoSEQ multiplex PCR; the TCRdb copy retains only in-frame clones and omits some. This sample yields about 52,000 clones, of which over 80% are seen a single time; roughly 15% belongs to the top ten. Related graft donors supplied nonmyeloablative bone marrow transplants, and mixed chimerism was transient. The material was CD8+ T cells from blood (PBMCs), obtained 24 months after the transplant. Every receptor here comes from a human patient who received a combined kidney and bone marrow transplant. Some T cells may trace back to the graft donor.

This chain uses TRBV7-8 with TRBJ2-3, with 8 bases fitting TRBD2. The germline V gene encodes CDR1 SGHVS and CDR2 FQNEAQ. The CDR3 extends over 17 amino acids. V gave up 6 bases and J gave up 5 bases; unmatched junction bases: 16. This CDR3 reads CASSHQGPGGPVDTQYF. The CDR3 coding sequence is TGTGCCAGCAGTCACCAGGGGCCGGGGGGGCCAGTAGATACGCAGTATTTT.

This clone was counted a single time. The CDR3 reads CASSLPLGLAGGADTQYF. The CDR3, as DNA: TGTGCCAGCAGCTTACCTCTGGGACTAGCCGGGGGCGCAGATACGCAGTATTTT. The chain recombines TRBV7-2 with TRBJ2-3; 9 bases agree with TRBD2. The CDR3 is 18 residues long. Germline V lookup: CDR1 SGHTA, CDR2 FQGNSA. The V segment lost 2 bases and the J segment 4 bases; nucleotides outside the gene matches: 13.

J is TRBJ2-7 and V is TRBV28, with 7 bases lining up with TRBD1. Germline values: CDR1 MDHEN, CDR2 SYDVKM. Trimming took 6 bases from V and 2 from J; bases not matched to a gene: 13. The CDR3 sequence is 16 residues long. DNA for the CDR3: TGTGCCAGCAGCCTCCAAGGGGACAGCCCAACCTACGAGCAGTACTTC. It specifies CASSLQGDSPTYEQYF.

The J gene is TRBJ2-1, the V gene TRBV27, with D perhaps TRBD2 (6 bases). In germline, CDR1 is MNHEY, CDR2 SMNVEV (reference sequence). The CDR3 loop spans 13 amino acids. Trimming removed 0 bases from V and 6 bases from J, with 6 bases in between. In DNA form, the CDR3 reads TGTGCCAGCAGTTTATCGGGAGGCAATGAGCAGTTCTTC. Amino acid sequence: CASSLSGGNEQFF.

V and J are TRBV4-3 and TRBJ2-7; 10 bases are shared with TRBD2. V lost 3 bases to trimming and J lost 6 bases; unmatched junction nucleotides: 5. CDR1 is LGHNA, CDR2 YSLEER, per germline. The CDR3 covers 14 residues. CDR3 nucleotide sequence: TGCGCCAGCAGCCAGGGGACTAGCGTTGGCGAGCAGTACTTC. It codes for CASSQGTSVGEQYF.

V gene TRBV5-1 combines with J gene TRBJ1-1; 7 positions match TRBD1. V shed 3 bases and J 4 bases; nucleotides not matched to a gene: 3. The germline gives CDR1 SGHRS, CDR2 YFSETQ. This CDR3 is 13 amino acids long. CDR3 sequence: CASSWTGVTEAFF. The CDR3 DNA sequence: TGCGCCAGCAGCTGGACAGGAGTCACTGAAGCTTTCTTT.

The CDR3 coding sequence is TGTGCCAGCAGTTACTCCCTAGACAGTATGAACACTGAAGCTTTCTTT. This translates into CASSYSLDSMNTEAFF. V usage is TRBV6-5 and J usage is TRBJ1-1; D is possibly TRBD1 (5 bases). This CDR3 region has 16 residues. CDR1 and CDR2 (germline): MNHEY, SVGAGI. The V end lost 0 bases, the J end lost 0 bases, and 11 bases lay between the germline ends.

The chain employs TRBV11-2 and TRBJ2-5; D perhaps matches TRBD1 (5 bases). V shed 1 base and J shed 2 bases, with 8 bases lying between them. The CDR3 totals 14 residues. Germline CDR1 is SGHAT and CDR2 is FQNNGV. CDR3 nucleotides: TGTGCCAGCAGCTTAGCAGGGTCGCAAGAGACCCAGTACTTC. Translated: CASSLAGSQETQYF.

This chain links TRBV4-2 with TRBJ2-7; possibly TRBD1 for D (5 bases). In germline, CDR1 is LGHNA, CDR2 YNFKEQ. V shed 0 bases and J shed 5 bases, with 11 bases lying between them. The CDR3 extends over 14 amino acids. This CDR3 reads CASSQDDSSDEQYF. For the CDR3, the DNA is TGTGCCAGCAGCCAAGACGACAGTTCGGACGAGCAGTACTTC.

The V gene is TRBV7-2, the J gene TRBJ2-1; 9 positions agree with TRBD2. Germline CDR1 reads SGHTA; CDR2 reads FQGNSA. The CDR3 consists of 16 residues. With V trimmed by 5 bases and J by 2 bases, 7 bases remained unmatched. The CDR3: CASSISGRGAYNEQFF. Here the CDR3 DNA reads TGTGCCAGCAGCATTAGCGGGAGAGGGGCCTACAATGAGCAGTTCTTC.

The chain recombines TRBV11-3 with TRBJ2-1, with a possible D match to TRBD2 (6 bases). The V gene lost 7 bases and the J gene lost 9 bases, with 31 bases spanning the gap. The CDR3 contains 18 residues. Germline V gene sequence: CDR1 SGHNT, CDR2 YENEEA. The CDR3 coding sequence is TGTGCCAGCACCCTGGGATACAGTTACAAGGGAGGTAATTCTGAGCAGTTCTTC. Translation gives CASTLGYSYKGGNSEQFF.

J is TRBJ2-7 and V is TRBV4-3; TRBD1 matches at 8 bases. The CDR3 has 16 amino acids. V lost 1 base to trimming and J lost 0 bases; unmatched junction nucleotides: 5. Germline V gives CDR1 LGHNA, CDR2 YSLEER. CDR3 region: CASSQGTGGRSYEQYF. DNA for the CDR3: TGCGCCAGCAGCCAAGGAACAGGGGGTCGCTCCTACGAGCAGTACTTC.

This rearrangement joins TRBV7-8 to TRBJ2-7, with D tentatively TRBD1 (5 bases). Trimming took off 6 bases at V and 0 bases at J, with 12 bases between the two ends. The CDR3 spans 14 residues. CDR1 SGHVS and CDR2 FQNEAQ come from the germline V gene. CDR3: CASRTGALSYEQYF. The DNA of the CDR3 is TGTGCCAGCAGAACTGGGGCCCTCTCCTACGAGCAGTACTTC.

This CDR3 is CASTFAGGLRTEAFF. CDR3 nucleotide sequence: TGTGCCAGCACATTCGCCGGGGGGCTGAGGACTGAAGCTTTCTTT. The chain carries TRBV11-2 and TRBJ1-1, with a possible D match to TRBD1 (6 bases). Germline V CDR1 and CDR2: SGHAT, FQNNGV. The CDR3 spans 15 residues. V lost 7 bases to trimming and J lost 5 bases, with 20 bases between them.

The chain uses TRBV9 and TRBJ2-7, with TRBD1 matching 9 bases. CDR1 and CDR2 from the germline V gene are SGDLS and YYNGEE. The CDR3 has 15 amino acids. The ends lost 0 bases at V and 6 bases at J; junction bases unmatched: 7. The CDR3 bases are TGTGCCAGCAGCGTAGTTGGGACAGGGATCGTCGAGCAGTACTTC. This encodes CASSVVGTGIVEQYF.

The chain has TRBV4-1 and TRBJ2-7, with 11 bases that match TRBD1. This CDR3 is built from 16 residues. V trimming: 6 bases; J trimming: 4 bases; junction bases outside the gene matches: 11. The germline CDR1 and CDR2 sequences are MGHRA and YSYEKL. As DNA, the CDR3 is TGCGCCAGCAGTTCTTTGGGACAGGGGGTGTTGTACGAGCAGTACTTC. Protein: CASSSLGQGVLYEQYF.

The chain has TRBV9 and TRBJ2-2, with no clear D. Deletions cut 0 bases from V and 7 bases from J, with 4 bases between. The germline gives CDR1 SGDLS, CDR2 YYNGEE. The CDR3 length is 12 residues. CDR3 nucleotides: TGTGCCAGCAGCGTAGGTATCGGGGAGCTGTTTTTT. Its translation: CASSVGIGELFF. Full variable domain (rest looked up from reference TRBV9 and TRBJ2-2): DSGVTQTPKHLITATGQRVTLRCSPRSGDLSVYWYQQSLDQGLQFLIQYYNGEERAKGNILERFSAQQFPDLHSELNLSSLELGDSALYFCASSVGIGELFFGEGSRLTVL.

The rearrangement joins TRBV6-1 to TRBJ2-7, with 8 bases fitting TRBD2. The CDR3 is made up of 18 amino acids. Germline trimming cut 2 bases from V and 2 bases from J; bases unmatched to any gene: 14. Germline loops: CDR1 MNHNS, CDR2 SASEGT. CDR3 bases: TGTGCCAGCAGTGAATTAAGGGGCGGCGGGGGGTTCCCCTACGAGCAGTACTTC. Residues: CASSELRGGGGFPYEQYF.

The chain links TRBV9 to TRBJ2-5; weak D call: TRBD1 (5 bases). From germline, CDR1 is SGDLS and CDR2 YYNGEE. CDR3 length: 17 residues. Trimming pared 4 bases from V and 3 bases from J, leaving 22 bases between. CDR3 amino acids: CASSTSSRAVSEETQYF. The CDR3 coding sequence is TGTGCCAGCAGCACCAGCTCCAGGGCCGTTTCGGAAGAGACCCAGTACTTC. Full variable domain (outside the CDR3, taken from reference TRBV9 and TRBJ2-5): DSGVTQTPKHLITATGQRVTLRCSPRSGDLSVYWYQQSLDQGLQFLIQYYNGEERAKGNILERFSAQQFPDLHSELNLSSLELGDSALYFCASSTSSRAVSEETQYFGPGTRLLVL.

The chain is built from TRBV6-1 and TRBJ1-2; a possible D gene is TRBD1 (5 bases). The CDR3 sequence is 14 residues long. V was pared by 4 bases and J by 4 bases, with 13 bases between. Per germline, CDR1 MNHNS and CDR2 SASEGT. In DNA, the CDR3 is TGTGCCAGCAGTGGGGTTGGACAAGCCTATGGCTACACCTTC. Translated: CASSGVGQAYGYTF.

The J gene is TRBJ2-7, the V gene TRBV30; no clear D. V lost 7 bases and J lost 2, with 12 bases in between. This CDR3 is built from 12 residues. The germline V gene encodes CDR1 GTSNPN and CDR2 SVGIG (reference sequence). The CDR3 region is CAFSLSAYEQYF. The CDR3 DNA reads as TGTGCCTTCTCCCTCTCCGCCTACGAGCAGTACTTC.

This chain joins TRBV4-3 and TRBJ2-7; possible D gene TRBD1, 6 bases. CDR1 is LGHNA, CDR2 YSLEER, per germline. This CDR3 region has 15 residues. Trimming stripped 6 bases from V and 2 bases from J, with 17 bases between. CDR3 residues: CASRLDRKGPYEQYF. CDR3 nucleotide sequence: TGCGCCAGCAGACTAGACAGGAAGGGGCCCTACGAGCAGTACTTC.

By sample share, this clone is medium-sized. The CDR3 nucleotides read TGCGCCAGCGGGGGACTAGCGGGGGGGCCCGCCTACAATGAGCAGTTCTTC. Translation gives CASGGLAGGPAYNEQFF. The rearrangement uses TRBV10-2 and TRBJ2-1; 16 bases fit TRBD2. Per germline, CDR1 WSHSY and CDR2 SAAADI. This CDR3 has 17 residues. Trimming cost V 8 bases and J 2 bases; bases outside gene matches: 6.

The chain links TRBV7-6 to TRBJ2-3, with D unclear. V lost 2 bases, J lost 1 base, and 10 bases lay in between. There are 15 residues in the CDR3. Germline V gene data show CDR1 as SGHVS and CDR2 as FNYEAQ. CDR3 bases: TGTGCCAGCAGCTTAAATCTTCGGGGCACAGATACGCAGTATTTT. It encodes CASSLNLRGTDTQYF.

Concerning this clone itself: The junction shows a germline mismatch at one end, possibly a read error. The chain links TRBV7-9 to TRBJ1-2; D is possibly TRBD1 (5 bases). The CDR3 runs to 14 residues. From germline, CDR1 is SEHNR and CDR2 FQNEAQ (reference sequence). CDR3 nucleotide sequence: TGTGCCAGCAGCTCCCCGCAGGGTTTTATGGCTAGGGGCTTC. Translating it yields CASSSPQGFMARGF.